Presented here are 18 T cell receptor beta chains from one specimen sequenced in a study of STAT5B mutations in CD4+ large granular lymphocyte leukemia. Profiled with immunoSEQ multiplex PCR; TCRdb holds only in-frame clones, not every one. Among fewer than 35,000 clones, about two thirds were seen once, and the ten largest hold more than 1%. Sequenced: CD4+ T cells from blood buffy coats. The receptor source for this set is a human donor in good health.

The chain recombines TRBV6-1 with TRBJ2-2; no definite D call. This CDR3 region has 12 residues. Germline assignment: CDR1 MNHNS and CDR2 SASEGT. Deletions cut 6 bases from V and 1 base from J, with 3 bases between. The CDR3 region is CASRGNTGELFF. DNA of the CDR3: TGTGCCAGCAGGGGGAACACCGGGGAGCTGTTTTTT.

This chain uses TRBV4-2 with TRBJ1-5; TRBD1 agrees at 8 bases. Germline CDR1 reads LGHNA; CDR2 reads YNFKEQ. V shed 3 bases and J 3 bases; nucleotides not matched to a gene: 4. The CDR3 loop spans 15 amino acids. Here the CDR3 reads CASSHTGGDNQPQHF. CDR3 sequence (DNA): TGTGCCAGCAGCCATACAGGGGGGGACAATCAGCCCCAGCATTTT.

This chain uses TRBV12-5 with TRBJ1-2; D call uncertain. Germline CDR1 is LGHNT and CDR2 is FRNRAP. The V and J ends lost 4 bases and 8 bases respectively, with 11 bases between them. CDR3 length: 12 residues. As DNA, the CDR3 is TGTGCTAGTGGTTACAACATGGGCGGCTACACCTTC. It translates to CASGYNMGGYTF.

The gene calls are TRBV6-6 and TRBJ2-2, with a possible D match to TRBD1 (6 bases). Deletions cut 8 bases from V and 5 bases from J, with 15 bases between. Germline-derived CDR1 and CDR2 are MNHNY and SVGAGI (reference sequence). The CDR3 loop spans 14 amino acids. In DNA form, the CDR3 reads TGTGCCAGCCTGGTTGACAGGAATACCGGGGAGCTGTTTTTT. Its translation: CASLVDRNTGELFF.

This chain joins TRBV27 and TRBJ2-2, with 14 nucleotides matching TRBD2. Germline CDR1 reads MNHEY; CDR2 reads SMNVEV (reference sequence). Trimming took 6 bases from V and 4 from J; bases not matched to a gene: 4. This CDR3 spans 16 amino acids. Here the CDR3 DNA reads TGTGCCAGCAGGACTAGCGGGGGGGCTAGCACCGGGGAGCTGTTTTTT. Translating it yields CASRTSGGASTGELFF.

The chain is built from TRBV28 and TRBJ1-2; D perhaps matches TRBD1 (5 bases). This CDR3 is 13 amino acids long. V dropped 5 bases and J dropped 8 bases, with 15 bases sitting between them. Germline CDR1 and CDR2: MDHEN and SYDVKM. The CDR3 protein is CASSDRGYRGYTF. For the CDR3, the DNA is TGTGCCAGCAGTGATAGGGGCTATCGAGGCTACACCTTC.

In this sample, this clone turned up a few times. The chain couples TRBV6-5 to TRBJ1-1, with 7 bases fitting TRBD1. The germline CDR1 and CDR2 sequences are MNHEY and SVGAGI. The CDR3 runs 11 residues. V lost 6 bases, J lost 11 bases, and 6 bases stayed unmatched. This CDR3 is CASRKDRRAFF. CDR3 in DNA: TGTGCCAGCAGGAAGGACAGGAGGGCTTTCTTT.

V gene TRBV25-1 combines with J gene TRBJ1-5, with D perhaps matching TRBD1 (5 bases). The CDR3 is made up of 15 amino acids. Germline V lookup: CDR1 MGHDK, CDR2 SYGVNS. V lost 2 bases and J lost 1, with 9 bases in between. The CDR3 loop is CASSEPGPSNQPQHF. The CDR3 DNA is TGTGCCAGCAGTGAACCGGGACCGAGCAATCAGCCCCAGCATTTT.

J is TRBJ1-3 and V is TRBV10-3; D ambiguous. In germline, CDR1 is ENHRY, CDR2 SYGVKD. With 5 bases removed from V and 0 bases from J, the gap between germline ends came to 8 bases. The CDR3 consists of 14 residues. As DNA, the CDR3 is TGTGCCATCAGTTACGAAGGCTCTGGAAACACCATATATTTT. Protein sequence: CAISYEGSGNTIYF.

The gene calls are TRBV30 and TRBJ2-7; either TRBD1 or TRBD2 may supply D (5 bases each). There are 13 residues in the CDR3. Trimming left V 2 bases short and J 3 bases short, with 11 bases between. Per the germline V gene, CDR1 is GTSNPN and CDR2 is SVGIG (reference sequence). In DNA form, the CDR3 reads TGTGCCTGGAGTAGGGGACCCCTCTACGAGCAGTACTTC. The encoded protein is CAWSRGPLYEQYF.

This chain joins TRBV11-3 and TRBJ2-1, with D uncertain. The CDR3 consists of 13 residues. The germline CDR1 and CDR2 sequences are SGHNT and YENEEA. V lost 3 bases, J lost 9 bases, and 12 bases lay in between. The CDR3 loop reads CASSLPLGTEQFF. CDR3 bases: TGTGCCAGCAGCTTGCCCCTGGGTACTGAGCAGTTCTTC.

This clone showed up just a few times. The chain links TRBV7-6 to TRBJ1-3; TRBD1 agrees at 7 bases. J gave up 0 bases and V 6 bases, and 5 bases lay outside the gene matches. CDR3 length: 15 amino acids. Per germline, CDR1 SGHVS and CDR2 FNYEAQ. In DNA form, the CDR3 reads TGTGCCAGCAGGTTGGACAGGAGCTCTGGAAACACCATATATTTT. Its protein is CASRLDRSSGNTIYF.

The table lists this clone with a few counts. The V call is TRBV30, the J call TRBJ1-1, with 10 bases fitting TRBD1. CDR3 length equals 15 residues. Germline lookup yields CDR1 GTSNPN and CDR2 SVGIG (reference sequence). V lost 4 bases, J lost 6 bases, and 11 bases stayed unmatched. CDR3 nucleotides: TGTGCCTGGACCGTAAAGAGGGACAGGGGCGCTGAAGCTTTCTTT. Translating gives CAWTVKRDRGAEAFF. The entire variable domain, with the rest obtained from reference TRBV30 and TRBJ1-1, is as follows: SQTIHQWPATLVQPVGSPLSLECTVEGTSNPNLYWYRQAAGRGLQLLFYSVGIGQISSEVPQNLSASRPQDRQFILSSKKLLLSDSGFYLCAWTVKRDRGAEAFFGQGTRLTVV.

The chain is built from TRBV6-1 and TRBJ1-5; D gene ambiguous. The V gene lost 6 bases and the J gene lost 2 bases, with 14 bases spanning the gap. Germline-derived CDR1 and CDR2 are MNHNS and SASEGT. The CDR3 is 15 residues long. The CDR3 here is CASREIHLGNQPQHF. The CDR3 DNA reads as TGTGCCAGCAGAGAAATTCATTTGGGCAATCAGCCCCAGCATTTT.

This chain connects TRBV18 to TRBJ2-1; no definite D call. Germline V gene sequence: CDR1 KGHSH, CDR2 LQKENI. This CDR3 region has 13 residues. V lost 6 bases and J lost 2, with 8 bases in between. The CDR3 is CASSPRAYNEQFF. CDR3 nucleotide sequence: TGTGCCAGCTCCCCCAGAGCCTACAATGAGCAGTTCTTC.

This chain uses TRBV7-9 with TRBJ1-2; TRBD1 agrees at 10 bases. CDR1 SEHNR and CDR2 FQNEAQ come from the germline V gene (reference sequence). The CDR3 loop spans 18 amino acids. Trimming cost V 5 bases and J 4 bases; bases outside gene matches: 16. The CDR3 sequence: CASSPDSGQGYRGYGYTF. The CDR3 DNA reads as TGTGCCAGCAGCCCCGATTCGGGACAGGGGTATCGAGGCTATGGCTACACCTTC.

This clone was observed a few times. The rearrangement links TRBV10-1 to TRBJ1-5; no clear D gene. The CDR3 contains 12 residues. Germline values: CDR1 WNHNN, CDR2 SYGVQD (reference sequence). V was cut by 0 bases and J by 6 bases, with 3 bases left in between. CDR3 sequence: CASSESGQPQHF. The CDR3 DNA reads TGCGCCAGCAGTGAGTCGGGTCAGCCCCAGCATTTT.

The chain carries TRBV21-1 and TRBJ2-3; the table names TRBD1, a call not compared with the DNA. TRBV21-1 is assigned pseudogene status. The CDR3 spans 16 residues. In DNA form, the CDR3 reads TGTGCCAGCAGCAAAGTGAAAGGGGTGAGCACAGATACGCAGTATTTT. Translation gives CASSKVKGVSTDTQYF.